This T cell receptor beta chain was captured in a study of Graves' ophthalmopathy and Graves' hyperthyroidism. RNA transcripts yielded amplified TCR beta CDR3 regions. Scientists carried out first-round RT-PCR using HTBI primers and then a second-round multiplex PCR. TCRdb redid the calling of the multiplex PCR reads with MiXCR, one entry per CDR3 protein. The sample shows about 400,000 distinct CDR3 sequences, around a fifth of them seen only once. Stable hyperthyroid donors showed no ophthalmopathy during 18 months follow-up. The CDR3 sequence is 17 residues long. V was clipped by 0 bases and J by 3 bases, with 17 bases between them. Germline V gene lookup returns CDR1 MNHNS and CDR2 SASEGT. This clonotype was seen many times.

The sample was peripheral blood. The rearrangement uses TRBV6-1 and TRBJ2-5; D is ambiguous. The clonotype originates from a woman aged 18 to 35 with stable Graves' hyperthyroidism. The CDR3: CASSEAYFFPLEETQYF. Here the CDR3 DNA reads TGTGCCAGCAGTGAAGCTTATTTCTTCCCTTTAGAAGAGACCCAGTACTTC.